The 26 T cell receptor beta chains presented below share a single source sample, sequenced in a study of T cells in Graves' hyperthyroidism and ophthalmopathy. Authors of the study amplified TCR beta CDR3 regions from RNA transcripts. The primer set for the first-round RT-PCR of the TCR CDR3 was HTBI. TCRdb analysed the multiplex PCR reads with MiXCR anew, one entry per CDR3 protein. Of roughly 180,000 distinct CDR3 sequences in the sample, less than 10% were seen once. Material: blood. These receptors all stem from a young woman with Graves' hyperthyroidism that later progressed to Graves' ophthalmopathy.

There are many counts of this clonotype. This chain joins TRBV5-1 and TRBJ2-7, with 8 bases identical to TRBD1. Trimming removed 2 bases from V and 4 bases from J; junction bases left unmatched: 11. The CDR3 extends over 16 amino acids. Germline-derived CDR1 and CDR2 are SGHRS and YFSETQ. The DNA of the CDR3 is TGCGCCAGCAGCTTTGGCGGACAGGGTAATGTGTACGAGCAGTACTTC. Protein: CASSFGGQGNVYEQYF.

Ten or more counts support this clonotype. The chain couples TRBV2 to TRBJ1-1; a weak D match, TRBD1 (5 bases). Germline V CDR1 and CDR2: SNHLY, FYNNEI. The CDR3 loop spans 13 amino acids. The V end was cut by 7 bases, the J end by 5 bases, with 14 bases between. CDR3 in amino acids: CASTRGLRTEAFF. CDR3 bases: TGTGCCAGCACTCGGGGGTTACGTACTGAAGCTTTCTTT.

The chain uses TRBV7-9 and TRBJ2-1, with 7 bases fitting TRBD1. The CDR3 consists of 15 residues. V lost 5 bases, J lost 4 bases, and 8 bases stayed unmatched. Germline CDR1 is SEHNR and CDR2 is FQNEAQ (reference sequence). CDR3 sequence (DNA): TGTGCCAGCAGCCGAGCCGGGACAGCATACAATGAGCAGTTCTTC. Its translation is CASSRAGTAYNEQFF.

The V call is TRBV7-9, the J call TRBJ2-2; D may be TRBD1 (6 bases). Germline-derived CDR1 and CDR2 are SEHNR and FQNEAQ (reference sequence). V lost 1 base, J lost 5 bases, and 11 bases lay in between. This CDR3 region has 15 residues. This chain's CDR3 is CASSLVAGVTGELFF. DNA for the CDR3: TGTGCCAGCAGCTTAGTAGCAGGGGTTACCGGGGAGCTGTTTTTT. Drawing the rest from reference TRBV7-9 and TRBJ2-2, the complete variable domain is DTGVSQNPRHKITKRGQNVTFRCDPISEHNRLYWYRQTLGQGPEFLTYFQNEAQLEKSRLLSDRFSAERPKGSFSTLEIQRTEQGDSAMYLCASSLVAGVTGELFFGEGSRLTVL.

This clonotype was seen at least ten times. The chain is built from TRBV11-2 and TRBJ1-2, with 7 bases matching TRBD1. This CDR3 has 14 amino acids. Germline trimming cut 6 bases from V and 5 bases from J; bases unmatched to any gene: 9. Germline lookup yields CDR1 SGHAT and CDR2 FQNNGV. CDR3 protein: CASRQGGISYGYTF. In nucleotides, the CDR3 is TGTGCCAGCAGGCAGGGGGGGATCTCATATGGCTACACCTTC.

The table lists this clonotype with a few counts. The junction and the germline gene differ at one end; a read error may be behind it. The rearrangement joins TRBV24-1 to TRBJ2-1; 11 bases are a match to TRBD2. Germline lookup yields CDR1 KGHDR and CDR2 SFDVKD. The CDR3 totals 16 residues. The CDR3: CAASDPSGGLLNEQFF. The DNA for the CDR3 is TGTGCCGCCAGTGATCCTAGCGGGGGGCTTCTCAATGAGCAGTTCTTC.

This clonotype showed up many times. The chain has TRBV15 and TRBJ1-1, with 8 bases that match TRBD1. V shed 0 bases and J 9 bases; nucleotides not matched to a gene: 15. The germline CDR1 and CDR2 sequences are LNHNV and YYDKDF (reference sequence). The CDR3 loop spans 17 amino acids. CDR3 nucleotide sequence: TGTGCCACCAGCAGAGATCCTAAGACCCCGGGACAGGTCCAAGCTTTCTTT. It codes for CATSRDPKTPGQVQAFF.

In this sample, this clonotype turned up many times. This chain links TRBV6-5 with TRBJ2-7, with TRBD2 as a possible D gene (6 bases). V lost 0 bases, J lost 3 bases, and 18 bases lay in between. The CDR3 length is 17 residues. Germline V gene sequence: CDR1 MNHEY, CDR2 SVGAGI. As DNA, the CDR3 is TGTGCCAGCAGTTACTCTTTATGGGGACTTGGGGGCTACGAGCAGTACTTC. It translates to CASSYSLWGLGGYEQYF.

This clonotype was seen a few times. CDR3 DNA: TGTGCCACCAGCAGAGATTTTAACACCCCAAACTCTGGGGCCAACGTCCTGACTTTC. This translates into CATSRDFNTPNSGANVLTF. This chain connects TRBV15 to TRBJ2-6; no definite D call. CDR3 length: 19 residues. Germline assignment: CDR1 LNHNV and CDR2 YYDKDF (reference sequence). V lost 0 bases, J lost 0 bases, and 15 bases lay in between.

The CDR3, as DNA: TGTGCCTGGTCCGGGACAGTCTCCTATAATTCACCCCTCCACTTT. Amino acid sequence: CAWSGTVSYNSPLHF. This chain joins TRBV30 and TRBJ1-6; the match to TRBD1 covers 7 bases. The junction had 4 bases not matched to a gene; V was cut back by 5 bases and J by 0 bases. There are 15 residues in the CDR3. The germline CDR1 and CDR2 sequences are GTSNPN and SVGIG (reference sequence).

This chain uses TRBV20-1 with TRBJ2-1; D may be TRBD2 (7 bases). Trimming shortened V by 6 bases and J by 5 bases, and 23 bases separated the two germline ends. This CDR3 contains 16 residues. From germline, CDR1 is DFQATT and CDR2 SNEGSKA (reference sequence). CDR3 sequence: CSAASLQGGWHNEQFF. The DNA of the CDR3 is TGCAGTGCCGCTTCCTTACAGGGAGGGTGGCACAATGAGCAGTTCTTC.

Comments on this clonotype: A clone one base away is much larger, so this may be a read error. Because it lacks the conserved phenylalanine or tryptophan at the end, this CDR3 is likely a read error. The chain employs TRBV29-1 and TRBJ2-1; D is possibly TRBD2 (6 bases). Germline V CDR1 and CDR2: SQVTM, ANQGSEA. CDR3 length: 14 amino acids. V was trimmed by 2 bases and J by 6 bases, leaving 14 bases between them. DNA of the CDR3: TGCAGCGTTGAAACACCGGGACTTACCAATGAGCAGTTCCTC. Translation: CSVETPGLTNEQFL.

At least ten counts were recorded for this clonotype. V and J are TRBV27 and TRBJ1-2; 9 nucleotides align to TRBD1. After removal of 0 bases from V and 5 bases from J, the junction contained 22 bases not matched to a gene. CDR1 MNHEY and CDR2 SMNVEV come from the germline V gene (reference sequence). CDR3 length: 21 amino acids. This CDR3 reads CASSLSPRAPRDRDKGYGYTF. DNA of the CDR3: TGTGCCAGCAGTTTATCCCCCCGTGCACCCCGGGACAGGGATAAAGGATATGGCTACACCTTC.

This clonotype was counted at least ten times. With a much larger clone just one base away, this may be a read error. V gene TRBV2 combines with J gene TRBJ1-1, with D hard to call. V was cut by 8 bases and J by 3 bases, with 22 bases left in between. This CDR3 comprises 16 residues. Per germline, CDR1 SNHLY and CDR2 FYNNEI. In nucleotides, the CDR3 is TGTGCCAGCGGTTCCCGACCCGCGGTGGAAGACACTGAAGCTTTCTTT. Its protein is CASGSRPAVEDTEAFF.

This clonotype showed up many times. The chain has TRBV12-3 or TRBV12-4 and TRBJ1-6; 9 nucleotides align to TRBD1. This CDR3 has 15 amino acids. Germline trimming cut 6 bases from V and 10 bases from J; bases unmatched to any gene: 10. DNA of the CDR3: TGTGCCAGCAGAGCCCCCGGGACAGGGAAATCACCCCTCCACTTT. Translation: CASRAPGTGKSPLHF.

In this sample, this clonotype turned up a few times. The V and J genes are TRBV6-1 and TRBJ2-1, with 7 bases aligning to TRBD2. The CDR3 loop spans 15 amino acids. With V trimmed by 1 base and J by 2 bases, 2 bases remained unmatched. Germline CDR1 is MNHNS and CDR2 is SASEGT. The CDR3 DNA reads TGTGCCAGCAGTGAAGAAAGCGGGGCCTACAATGAGCAGTTCTTC. This codes for CASSEESGAYNEQFF.

This clonotype was seen ten or more times. CDR3 nucleotide sequence: TGTGCCAGCAGCCCCCTGGTGGGGTTCGGTTTAGAGACCCAGTACTTC. Its translation: CASSPLVGFGLETQYF. V gene TRBV7-9 combines with J gene TRBJ2-5; D not resolved. The ends were cut back, 5 bases at V and 4 bases at J, with 20 bases in the middle. From germline, CDR1 is SEHNR and CDR2 FQNEAQ (reference sequence). The CDR3 loop spans 16 amino acids. Drawing the rest from reference TRBV7-9 and TRBJ2-5, the complete variable domain is DTGVSQNPRHKITKRGQNVTFRCDPISEHNRLYWYRQTLGQGPEFLTYFQNEAQLEKSRLLSDRFSAERPKGSFSTLEIQRTEQGDSAMYLCASSPLVGFGLETQYFGPGTRLLVL.

V gene TRBV29-1 combines with J gene TRBJ2-7, with D tentatively TRBD1 (6 bases). V lost 7 bases and J lost 1, with 14 bases in between. CDR1 is SQVTM and CDR2 is ANQGSEA in the germline V gene. The CDR3 sequence is 13 residues long. CDR3 amino acids: CSAETGQSYEQYF. CDR3 coding DNA: TGCAGCGCCGAGACAGGCCAATCCTACGAGCAGTACTTC.

Ten or more counts support this clonotype. The V call is TRBV10-3, the J call TRBJ1-2; 7 positions match TRBD1. Germline CDR1 ENHRY, CDR2 SYGVKD. V was pared by 6 bases and J by 4 bases, with 8 bases of the junction left unmatched. The CDR3 length is 14 residues. CDR3 sequence: CAISRQGETYGYTF. In DNA, the CDR3 is TGTGCCATCAGCCGACAGGGTGAGACCTATGGCTACACCTTC.

A few counts support this clonotype. J is TRBJ1-4 and V is TRBV7-9; unclear D gene. This CDR3 is 17 amino acids long. Germline assignment: CDR1 SEHNR and CDR2 FQNEAQ (reference sequence). V shed 3 bases and J shed 4 bases, with 18 bases lying between them. CDR3 region: CASSFVKSTESNEKLFF. The CDR3 nucleotides read TGTGCCAGCAGCTTCGTTAAATCAACGGAGAGTAATGAAAAACTGTTTTTT.

This clonotype was counted many times. The chain couples TRBV30 to TRBJ2-3; 7 bases align to TRBD1. There are 15 residues in the CDR3. V trimming: 3 bases; J trimming: 0 bases; junction bases outside the gene matches: 6. Germline CDR1 and CDR2: GTSNPN and SVGIG (reference sequence). The CDR3 here is CAWSPGTVSTDTQYF. CDR3 nucleotides: TGTGCCTGGAGCCCCGGGACAGTTAGCACAGATACGCAGTATTTT.

In its sample, this clonotype was seen a few times. The V call is TRBV7-9, the J call TRBJ1-3; a possible D gene is TRBD1 (6 bases). Germline CDR1 and CDR2: SEHNR and FQNEAQ (reference sequence). The CDR3 is made up of 15 amino acids. The V gene lost 5 bases and the J gene lost 1 base, with 12 bases spanning the gap. CDR3 amino acids: CASSRRDMSGNTIYF. The CDR3 DNA is TGTGCCAGCAGCCGACGGGACATGTCTGGAAACACCATATATTTT.

This clonotype was counted many times. This chain joins TRBV6-1 and TRBJ2-3; no clear D. This CDR3 contains 16 residues. V was trimmed by 5 bases and J by 0 bases, leaving 15 bases between them. Germline V lookup: CDR1 MNHNS, CDR2 SASEGT. In DNA form, the CDR3 reads TGTGCCAGCAGTAATTCACAGCCGCCCAGCACAGATACGCAGTATTTT. Translating it yields CASSNSQPPSTDTQYF.

This clonotype was detected many times. The chain uses TRBV6-1 and TRBJ2-1; a possible D gene is TRBD2 (7 bases). Trimming left V 4 bases short and J 13 bases short, with 23 bases between. The CDR3 has 15 amino acids. Per germline, CDR1 MNHNS and CDR2 SASEGT. This CDR3 is CASSAMGASGEVQFF. CDR3 nucleotides: TGTGCCAGCAGTGCCATGGGGGCTAGCGGTGAAGTCCAGTTCTTC.

The chain employs TRBV4-2 and TRBJ2-3; D call uncertain. In germline, CDR1 is LGHNA, CDR2 YNFKEQ. The germline V and J ends were trimmed by 0 bases and 5 bases, with 9 bases remaining between them. CDR3 length equals 14 residues. In DNA, the CDR3 is TGTGCCAGCAGCCAAGATGAGTGGGGAGATACGCAGTATTTT. Its translation is CASSQDEWGDTQYF.

At least ten counts were recorded for this clonotype. V usage is TRBV20-1 and J usage is TRBJ2-5; D remains unclear. The CDR3 has 12 residues. Germline V gives CDR1 DFQATT, CDR2 SNEGSKA (reference sequence). The V end was cut by 3 bases, the J end by 5 bases, with 10 bases between. The CDR3 spells CSARSQWETQYF. The CDR3 region has the DNA TGCAGTGCTAGGTCGCAGTGGGAGACCCAGTACTTC.